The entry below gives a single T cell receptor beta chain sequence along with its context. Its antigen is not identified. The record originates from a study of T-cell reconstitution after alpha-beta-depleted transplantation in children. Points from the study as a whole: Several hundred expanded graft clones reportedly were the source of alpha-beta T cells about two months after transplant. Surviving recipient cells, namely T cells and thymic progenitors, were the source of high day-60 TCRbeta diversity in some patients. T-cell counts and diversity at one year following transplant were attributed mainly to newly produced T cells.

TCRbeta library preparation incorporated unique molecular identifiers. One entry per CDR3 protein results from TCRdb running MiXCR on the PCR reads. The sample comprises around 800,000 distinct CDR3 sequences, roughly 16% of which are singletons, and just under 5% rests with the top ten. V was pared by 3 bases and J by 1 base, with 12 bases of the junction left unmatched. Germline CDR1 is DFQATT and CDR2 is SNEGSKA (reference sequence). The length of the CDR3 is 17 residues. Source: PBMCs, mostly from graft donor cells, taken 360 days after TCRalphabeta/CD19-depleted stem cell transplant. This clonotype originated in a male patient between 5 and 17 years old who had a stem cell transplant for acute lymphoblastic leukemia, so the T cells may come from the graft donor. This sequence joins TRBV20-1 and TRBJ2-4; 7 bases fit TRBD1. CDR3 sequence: CSASEDRILGAKNIQYF. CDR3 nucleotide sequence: TGCAGTGCTAGCGAGGACAGGATCCTAGGGGCCAAAAACATTCAGTACTTC.